This TCR beta chain is from a study of T cells after yellow fever vaccination. Across the whole study: Preparing low-cell-number fractions relied on SMART-Seq v4 Ultra Low Input.

TCRdb itself ran the 5' RACE reads through MiXCR, one entry per CDR3 protein. Among around 330,000 distinct CDR3 sequences listed, 3% to 4.5% were seen once. Trimming took 0 bases from V and 2 from J, leaving 12 bases between them. From germline, CDR1 is SGHVS and CDR2 FQNEAQ. The CDR3 has 16 amino acids. The chain couples TRBV7-8 to TRBJ2-3; tentatively, D is TRBD2 (6 bases). This clonotype was obtained from a man aged 18 to 29 who received the YFV17D yellow fever vaccine. The sample here was PBMCs, taken on the day of the yellow fever booster vaccination. CDR3 nucleotide sequence: TGTGCCAGCAGCTTAGCATGGCGGGGTCCCACAGATACGCAGTATTTT. Translating gives CASSLAWRGPTDTQYF.